These T cell receptor beta chains were read from a single sample in a study of shared clonotypes between healthy human individuals. Sequenced by immunoSEQ multiplex PCR; TCRdb stores in-frame clones only, minus some. The table shows about half a million clones, with 70% to 80% occurring only once. The sequenced material came from PBMCs. Receptors were obtained from a woman aged 40 to 50 in good health. Some clones in this sample may be carry-over from other donors' samples. The CDR3 runs from the conserved cysteine through the conserved F or W. D genes are given only for firm matches. Expanded clones are given a class, and other clones once, few, many or no size at all.

clone size: NA
J gene: TRBJ2-2
V gene: TRBV10-1
D gene: NA
CDR3 protein: CASSESTHPTNTGELFF
CDR3 DNA: TGCGCCAGCAGTGAGTCTACCCATCCTACGAACACCGGGGAGCTGTTTTTT

clone size: few
J gene: TRBJ2-1
V gene: TRBV4-1
D gene: NA
CDR3 protein: CASTNFPPRGGHYNEQFF
CDR3 DNA: TGCGCCAGCACCAATTTCCCTCCGCGGGGAGGCCACTACAATGAGCAGTTCTTC

clone size: NA
J gene: TRBJ2-3
V gene: TRBV11-2
D gene: NA
CDR3 protein: CASSSQIGTPTDTQYF
CDR3 DNA: TGTGCCAGCAGCTCCCAAATCGGGACCCCGACAGATACGCAGTATTTT

clone size: NA
J gene: TRBJ1-4
V gene: TRBV6-1
D gene: NA
CDR3 protein: CASRTGQYNEKLFF
CDR3 DNA: TGTGCCAGCAGGACCGGACAGTATAATGAAAAACTGTTTTTT

clone size: few
J gene: TRBJ2-2
V gene: TRBV7-2
D gene: NA
CDR3 protein: CASSPPRAGGELFF
CDR3 DNA: TGTGCCAGCAGCCCCCCCCGAGCGGGCGGGGAGCTGTTTTTT

clone size: few
J gene: TRBJ1-4
V gene: TRBV27
D gene: NA
CDR3 protein: CASSLWGQTNEKLFF
CDR3 DNA: TGTGCCAGCAGTTTATGGGGACAAACTAATGAAAAACTGTTTTTT

clone size: NA
J gene: TRBJ2-7
V gene: TRBV5-1
D gene: TRBD1
CDR3 protein: CASSLGPGQSPYEQYF
CDR3 DNA: TGCGCCAGCAGCTTGGGACCGGGACAGAGCCCTTACGAGCAGTACTTC

clone size: NA
J gene: TRBJ1-5
V gene: TRBV30
D gene: TRBD1
CDR3 protein: CAWSPLREGAPFGNQPQHF
CDR3 DNA: TGTGCCTGGAGTCCCCTTCGGGAGGGGGCGCCGTTTGGCAATCAGCCCCAGCATTTT

clone size: NA
J gene: TRBJ2-5
V gene: TRBV11-1
D gene: NA
CDR3 protein: CASSRPMSGQETQYF
CDR3 DNA: TGTGCCAGCAGCCGACCCATGAGCGGCCAAGAGACCCAGTACTTC

clone size: NA
J gene: TRBJ2-7
V gene: TRBV28
D gene: TRBD1
CDR3 protein: CASSTTGVEQYF
CDR3 DNA: TGTGCCAGCAGTACCACAGGGGTCGAGCAGTACTTC

clone size: few
J gene: TRBJ1-1
V gene: TRBV29-1
D gene: NA
CDR3 protein: CSVGRGEMNTEAFF
CDR3 DNA: TGCAGCGTTGGTCGAGGGGAAATGAACACTGAAGCTTTCTTT

clone size: NA
J gene: TRBJ2-4
V gene: TRBV30
D gene: TRBD2
CDR3 protein: CAWSGLTSGRAKNIQYF
CDR3 DNA: TGTGCCTGGAGTGGACTAACTAGCGGGCGGGCCAAAAACATTCAGTACTTC

clone size: NA
J gene: TRBJ2-7
V gene: TRBV5-1
D gene: NA
CDR3 protein: CASSLGRGGSSYEQYF
CDR3 DNA: TGCGCCAGCAGCCTGGGCCGGGGCGGCTCCTCCTACGAGCAGTACTTC

clone size: NA
J gene: TRBJ1-3
V gene: TRBV5-1
D gene: NA
CDR3 protein: CASSPETGNTIYF
CDR3 DNA: TGCGCCAGCAGCCCGGAAACCGGAAACACCATATATTTT

clone size: NA
J gene: TRBJ1-4
V gene: TRBV7-2
D gene: TRBD1
CDR3 protein: CASSADRGREKLFF
CDR3 DNA: TGTGCCAGCAGCGCGGACAGGGGCCGGGAAAAACTGTTTTTT

clone size: NA
J gene: TRBJ1-3
V gene: TRBV7-6
D gene: NA
CDR3 protein: CASSLGAGNTIYF
CDR3 DNA: TGTGCCAGCAGCTTAGGTGCTGGAAACACCATATATTTT

clone size: NA
J gene: TRBJ2-7
V gene: TRBV7-2
D gene: TRBD1
CDR3 protein: CASGGGQGSEQYF
CDR3 DNA: TGTGCCAGCGGTGGAGGACAGGGCAGCGAGCAGTACTTC

clone size: NA
J gene: TRBJ2-2
V gene: TRBV19
D gene: NA
CDR3 protein: CASSIGGVGTGELFF
CDR3 DNA: TGTGCCAGTAGTATCGGCGGCGTTGGGACCGGGGAGCTGTTTTTT

clone size: many
J gene: TRBJ2-1
V gene: TRBV11-2
D gene: TRBD2
CDR3 protein: CASSLVSGKNEQFF
CDR3 DNA: TGTGCCAGCAGCTTAGTGAGCGGGAAAAATGAGCAGTTCTTC

clone size: NA
J gene: TRBJ2-2
V gene: TRBV5-1
D gene: TRBD1
CDR3 protein: CASSLAGRGTGELFF
CDR3 DNA: TGCGCCAGCAGCTTGGCCGGCAGGGGGACCGGGGAGCTGTTTTTT

clone size: few
J gene: TRBJ1-1
V gene: TRBV7-3
D gene: NA
CDR3 protein: CASSLIGGDRTTEAFF
CDR3 DNA: TGTGCCAGCAGCTTAATTGGGGGGGATAGGACCACTGAAGCTTTCTTT

clone size: once
J gene: TRBJ2-5
V gene: TRBV28
D gene: NA
CDR3 protein: CASSLSQGQETQYF
CDR3 DNA: TGTGCCAGCAGTTTATCGCAGGGGCAAGAGACCCAGTACTTC

clone size: once
J gene: TRBJ2-3
V gene: TRBV4-2
D gene: NA
CDR3 protein: CASSRGGSVSTDTQYF
CDR3 DNA: TGTGCCAGCAGCCGGGGCGGTTCTGTTAGCACAGATACGCAGTATTTT

clone size: NA
J gene: TRBJ2-3
V gene: TRBV11-2
D gene: TRBD2
CDR3 protein: CASSLVLAGGASTDTQYF
CDR3 DNA: TGTGCCAGCAGCTTAGTACTAGCGGGAGGTGCTAGCACAGATACGCAGTATTTT

clone size: NA
J gene: TRBJ2-1
V gene: TRBV5-6
D gene: NA
CDR3 protein: CASSSARQGRGPYNEQFF
CDR3 DNA: TGTGCCAGCAGCTCCGCCCGCCAGGGGAGAGGGCCCTACAATGAGCAGTTCTTC

clone size: NA
J gene: TRBJ1-1
V gene: TRBV18
D gene: NA
CDR3 protein: CASSPVRMNTEAFF
CDR3 DNA: TGTGCCAGCTCACCGGTACGGATGAACACTGAAGCTTTCTTT

clone size: NA
J gene: TRBJ1-1
V gene: TRBV5-1
D gene: TRBD1
CDR3 protein: CASREGSGGIMNTEAFF
CDR3 DNA: TGCGCCAGCAGGGAGGGGTCAGGGGGGATCATGAACACTGAAGCTTTCTTT

clone size: NA
J gene: TRBJ2-1
V gene: TRBV28
D gene: NA
CDR3 protein: CASSFSQGGLANEQFF
CDR3 DNA: TGTGCCAGCAGTTTCTCTCAGGGGGGGCTCGCCAATGAGCAGTTCTTC

clone size: NA
J gene: TRBJ2-3
V gene: TRBV30
D gene: NA
CDR3 protein: CASGGGGTDTQYF
CDR3 DNA: TGTGCCTCCGGGGGTGGTGGCACAGATACGCAGTATTTT

clone size: NA
J gene: TRBJ1-4
V gene: TRBV2
D gene: NA
CDR3 protein: CASSDFPGATNEKLFF
CDR3 DNA: TGTGCCAGCAGTGATTTTCCCGGGGCGACTAATGAAAAACTGTTTTTT

clone size: NA
J gene: TRBJ2-1
V gene: TRBV11-3
D gene: TRBD2
CDR3 protein: CASSLDTSGDYNEQFF
CDR3 DNA: TGTGCCAGCAGCTTAGATACTAGCGGAGATTACAATGAGCAGTTCTTC

clone size: NA
J gene: TRBJ1-4
V gene: TRBV5-1
D gene: NA
CDR3 protein: CASSWKGGDNEKLFF
CDR3 DNA: TGCGCCAGCAGCTGGAAGGGAGGAGACAATGAAAAACTGTTTTTT

clone size: NA
J gene: TRBJ2-1
V gene: TRBV7-2
D gene: NA
CDR3 protein: CASSVATGYNEQFF
CDR3 DNA: TGTGCCAGCAGCGTAGCAACAGGGTACAATGAGCAGTTCTTC

clone size: NA
J gene: TRBJ2-3
V gene: TRBV29-1
D gene: NA
CDR3 protein: CSLGGVSTDTQYF
CDR3 DNA: TGCAGCCTGGGTGGAGTGAGCACAGATACGCAGTATTTT

clone size: once
J gene: TRBJ1-2
V gene: TRBV28
D gene: NA
CDR3 protein: CASTRGVSGYTF
CDR3 DNA: TGTGCCAGCACCCGGGGGGTTAGTGGCTACACCTTC

clone size: NA
J gene: TRBJ2-6
V gene: TRBV10-3
D gene: NA
CDR3 protein: CAISDGQPSGANVLTF
CDR3 DNA: TGTGCCATCAGTGACGGACAACCCTCTGGGGCCAACGTCCTGACTTTC

clone size: NA
J gene: TRBJ1-6
V gene: TRBV6-1
D gene: TRBD1
CDR3 protein: CASSGALGQGIFGTSPLHF
CDR3 DNA: TGTGCCAGCAGTGGGGCCTTGGGACAGGGGATATTCGGGACTTCACCCCTCCACTTT

clone size: NA
J gene: TRBJ1-5
V gene: TRBV5-4
D gene: NA
CDR3 protein: CASSLRGSNQPQHF
CDR3 DNA: TGTGCCAGCAGCTTGCGCGGGTCAAATCAGCCCCAGCATTTT

clone size: NA
J gene: TRBJ2-1
V gene: TRBV2
D gene: TRBD2
CDR3 protein: CASSSGTSDEQFF
CDR3 DNA: TGTGCCAGCAGCTCCGGGACTAGTGATGAGCAGTTCTTC

clone size: NA
J gene: TRBJ2-1
V gene: TRBV19
D gene: NA
CDR3 protein: CASSIQRTGSYNEQFF
CDR3 DNA: TGTGCCAGTAGTATCCAACGGACGGGCTCCTACAATGAGCAGTTCTTC

clone size: NA
J gene: TRBJ1-1
V gene: TRBV30
D gene: NA
CDR3 protein: CAWSPDFLNTEAFF
CDR3 DNA: TGTGCCTGGAGCCCGGACTTTCTGAACACTGAAGCTTTCTTT

clone size: NA
J gene: TRBJ1-2
V gene: TRBV6-5
D gene: NA
CDR3 protein: CASSYGLNYGYTF
CDR3 DNA: TGTGCCAGCAGTTACGGGCTAAACTATGGCTACACCTTC

clone size: once
J gene: TRBJ2-5
V gene: TRBV7-9
D gene: TRBD2
CDR3 protein: CASSPSGAQETQYF
CDR3 DNA: TGTGCCAGCAGCCCTAGCGGAGCCCAAGAGACCCAGTACTTC

clone size: once
J gene: TRBJ2-5
V gene: TRBV7-9
D gene: TRBD2
CDR3 protein: CASSPQRGETQYF
CDR3 DNA: TGTGCCAGCAGCCCTCAGCGGGGGGAGACCCAGTACTTC

clone size: NA
J gene: TRBJ2-5
V gene: TRBV2
D gene: NA
CDR3 protein: CASSGSLYQETQYF
CDR3 DNA: TGTGCCAGCTCCGGGAGCCTGTACCAAGAGACCCAGTACTTC

clone size: NA
J gene: TRBJ2-3
V gene: TRBV29-1
D gene: NA
CDR3 protein: CSVAGSSSTDTQYF
CDR3 DNA: TGCAGCGTTGCGGGCAGCAGTAGCACAGATACGCAGTATTTT

clone size: NA
J gene: TRBJ2-1
V gene: TRBV7-3
D gene: TRBD1
CDR3 protein: CASSLTTGGSNEQFF
CDR3 DNA: TGTGCCAGCAGCTTAACGACAGGGGGCTCCAATGAGCAGTTCTTC

clone size: NA
J gene: TRBJ1-2
V gene: TRBV28
D gene: NA
CDR3 protein: CASRLGRAGYGYTF
CDR3 DNA: TGTGCCAGCAGATTGGGCAGGGCGGGCTATGGCTACACCTTC